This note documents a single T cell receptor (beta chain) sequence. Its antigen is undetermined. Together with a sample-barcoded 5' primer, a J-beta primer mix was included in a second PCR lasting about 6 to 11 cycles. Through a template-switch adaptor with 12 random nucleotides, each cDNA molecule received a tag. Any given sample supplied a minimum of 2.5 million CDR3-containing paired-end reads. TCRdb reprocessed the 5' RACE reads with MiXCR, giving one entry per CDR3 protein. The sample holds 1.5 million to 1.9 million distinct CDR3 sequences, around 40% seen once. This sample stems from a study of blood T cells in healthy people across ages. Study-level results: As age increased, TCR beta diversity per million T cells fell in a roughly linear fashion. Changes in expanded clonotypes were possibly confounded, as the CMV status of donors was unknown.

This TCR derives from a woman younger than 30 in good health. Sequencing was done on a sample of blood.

The CDR3 reads CATSDLGRSSYNSPLHF. The CDR3 nucleotides are TGTGCCACCAGTGATTTGGGCCGGAGCTCCTATAATTCACCCCTCCACTTT. V and J are TRBV24-1 and TRBJ1-6; the D is unclear. From germline, CDR1 is KGHDR and CDR2 SFDVKD. The CDR3 consists of 17 residues. Trimming cost V 0 bases and J 0 bases, with 8 bases left between them.